This entry is about one T cell receptor (beta chain). The target antigen is unknown. This record comes from a study of cytomegalovirus exposure and HLA in healthy donors. The primer mix had 60 Vbeta and 13 Jbeta primers. Sequencing used immunoSEQ multiplex PCR; TCRdb keeps in-frame clones, though not all of them. This sample has around 97,000 clones, with approximately 72% found just once. Overall study results and limits: Later work found most CMV-associated TCR beta chains apparently HLA-restricted. Among the most significant clusters, several appeared linked to common viral pathogens in a later analysis. Across all donors, roughly uniform sequencing depth was an assumption of the presence/absence analyses.

The CDR3 covers 13 residues. The V end lost 6 bases, the J end lost 1 base, and 12 bases lay between the germline ends. Germline CDR1 is SQVTM and CDR2 is ANQGSEA. The chain joins TRBV29-1 to TRBJ1-1, with D uncertain. The sample was PBMCs. This TCR was sampled from a woman aged 45 to 65 in good health and CMV-seronegative. Here the CDR3 reads CSVRGGQNTEAFF. In DNA form, the CDR3 reads TGCAGCGTGCGGGGAGGTCAGAACACTGAAGCTTTCTTT. Using reference TRBV29-1 and TRBJ1-1 for the parts outside the CDR3, the full variable domain is SAVISQKPSRDICQRGTSLTIQCQVDSQVTMMFWYRQQPGQSLTLIATANQGSEATYESGFVIDKFPISRPNLTFSTLTVSNMSPEDSSIYLCSVRGGQNTEAFFGQGTRLTVV.